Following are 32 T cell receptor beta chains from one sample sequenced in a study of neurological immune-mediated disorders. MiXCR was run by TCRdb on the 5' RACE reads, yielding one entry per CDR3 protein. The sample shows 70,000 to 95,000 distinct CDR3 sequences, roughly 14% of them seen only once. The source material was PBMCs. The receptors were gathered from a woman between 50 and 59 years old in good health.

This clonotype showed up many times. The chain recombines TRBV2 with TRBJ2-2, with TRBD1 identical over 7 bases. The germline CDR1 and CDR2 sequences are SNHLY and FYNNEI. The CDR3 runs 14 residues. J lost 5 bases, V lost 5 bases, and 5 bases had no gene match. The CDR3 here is CASSTGTETGELFF. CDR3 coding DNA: TGTGCCAGCAGTACCGGGACAGAGACCGGGGAGCTGTTTTTT.

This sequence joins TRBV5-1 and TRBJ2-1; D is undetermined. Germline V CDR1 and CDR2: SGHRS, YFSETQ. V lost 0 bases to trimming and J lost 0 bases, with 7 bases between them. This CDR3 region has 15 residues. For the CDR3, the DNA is TGCGCCAGCAGCTTGGACTTGAGCTCCTACAATGAGCAGTTCTTC. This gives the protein CASSLDLSSYNEQFF.

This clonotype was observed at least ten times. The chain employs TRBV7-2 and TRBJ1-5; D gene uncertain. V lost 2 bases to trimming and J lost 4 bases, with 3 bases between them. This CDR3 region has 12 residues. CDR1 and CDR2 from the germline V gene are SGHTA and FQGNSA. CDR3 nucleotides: TGTGCCAGCAGCTTATATAATCAGCCCCAGCATTTT. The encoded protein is CASSLYNQPQHF.

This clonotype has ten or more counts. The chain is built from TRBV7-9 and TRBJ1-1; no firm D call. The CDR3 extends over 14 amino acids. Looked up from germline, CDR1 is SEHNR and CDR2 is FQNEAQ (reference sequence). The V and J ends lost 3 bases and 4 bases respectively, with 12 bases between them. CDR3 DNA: TGTGCCAGCAGCTTCGAGGGTGTCGGCACTGAAGCTTTCTTT. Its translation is CASSFEGVGTEAFF.

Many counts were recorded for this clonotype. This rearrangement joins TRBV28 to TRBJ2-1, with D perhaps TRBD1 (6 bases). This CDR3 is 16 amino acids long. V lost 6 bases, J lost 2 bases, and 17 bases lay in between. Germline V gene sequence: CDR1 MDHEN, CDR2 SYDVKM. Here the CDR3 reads CASSGRQGLAYNEQFF. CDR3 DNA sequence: TGTGCCAGCAGCGGAAGGCAGGGGCTAGCCTACAATGAGCAGTTCTTC.

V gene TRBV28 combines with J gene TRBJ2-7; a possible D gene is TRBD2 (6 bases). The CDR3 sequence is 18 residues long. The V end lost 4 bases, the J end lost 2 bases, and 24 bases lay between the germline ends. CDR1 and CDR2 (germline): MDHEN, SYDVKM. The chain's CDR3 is CASSSPGGGDSAPYEQYF. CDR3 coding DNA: TGTGCCAGCAGTTCCCCCGGCGGAGGGGACTCTGCACCCTACGAGCAGTACTTC.

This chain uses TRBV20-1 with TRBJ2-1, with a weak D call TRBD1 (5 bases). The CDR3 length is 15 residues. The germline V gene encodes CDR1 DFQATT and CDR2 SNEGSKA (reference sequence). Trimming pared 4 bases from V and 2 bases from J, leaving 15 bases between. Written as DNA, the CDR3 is TGCAGTGCTACCTTTGTAGGGGCCACCTACAATGAGCAGTTCTTC. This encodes CSATFVGATYNEQFF.

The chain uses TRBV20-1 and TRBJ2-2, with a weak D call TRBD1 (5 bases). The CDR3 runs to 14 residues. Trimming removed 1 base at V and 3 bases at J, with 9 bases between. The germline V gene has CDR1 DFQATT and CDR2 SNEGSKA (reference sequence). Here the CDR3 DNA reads TGCAGTGCTAGAGTACGCAGGGACACCGGGGAGCTGTTTTTT. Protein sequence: CSARVRRDTGELFF.

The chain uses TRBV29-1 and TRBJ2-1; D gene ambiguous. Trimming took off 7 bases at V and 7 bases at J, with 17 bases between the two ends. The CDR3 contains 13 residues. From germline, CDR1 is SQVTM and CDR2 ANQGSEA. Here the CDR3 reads CSAQGRLSNEQFF. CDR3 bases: TGCAGCGCCCAAGGTAGACTTTCTAATGAGCAGTTCTTC.

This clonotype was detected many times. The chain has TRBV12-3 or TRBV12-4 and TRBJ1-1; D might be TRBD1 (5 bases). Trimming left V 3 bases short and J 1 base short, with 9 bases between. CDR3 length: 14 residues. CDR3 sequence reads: CASSFGGGNTEAFF. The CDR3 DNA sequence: TGTGCCAGCAGTTTCGGGGGTGGGAACACTGAAGCTTTCTTT.

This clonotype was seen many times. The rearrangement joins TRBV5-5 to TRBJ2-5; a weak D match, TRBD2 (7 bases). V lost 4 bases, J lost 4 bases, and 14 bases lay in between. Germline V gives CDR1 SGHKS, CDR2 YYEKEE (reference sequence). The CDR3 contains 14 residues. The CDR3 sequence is CASSTGGGAETQYF. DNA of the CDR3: TGTGCCAGCAGCACAGGAGGGGGGGCAGAGACCCAGTACTTC.

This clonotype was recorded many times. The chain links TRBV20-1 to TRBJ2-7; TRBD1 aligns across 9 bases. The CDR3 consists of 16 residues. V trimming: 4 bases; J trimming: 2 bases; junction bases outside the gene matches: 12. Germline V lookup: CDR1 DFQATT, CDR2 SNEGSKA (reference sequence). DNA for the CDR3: TGCAGTGCTACCGGTGCCCTCGGGACAGGGACCTACGAGCAGTACTTC. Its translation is CSATGALGTGTYEQYF.

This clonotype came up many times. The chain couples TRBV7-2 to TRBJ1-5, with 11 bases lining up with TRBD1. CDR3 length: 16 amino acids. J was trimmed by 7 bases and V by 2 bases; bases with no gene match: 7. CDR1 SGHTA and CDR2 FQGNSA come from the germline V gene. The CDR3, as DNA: TGTGCCAGCAGCTTATCCGGGACAGGGGGAGGCCAGCCCCAGCATTTT. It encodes CASSLSGTGGGQPQHF.

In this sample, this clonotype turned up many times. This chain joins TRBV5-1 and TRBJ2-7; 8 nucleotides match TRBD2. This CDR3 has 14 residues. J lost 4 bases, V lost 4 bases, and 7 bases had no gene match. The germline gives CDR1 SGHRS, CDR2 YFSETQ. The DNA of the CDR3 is TGCGCCAGCAGCAGGACGGGGGGGGGGTACGAGCAGTACTTC. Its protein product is CASSRTGGGYEQYF.

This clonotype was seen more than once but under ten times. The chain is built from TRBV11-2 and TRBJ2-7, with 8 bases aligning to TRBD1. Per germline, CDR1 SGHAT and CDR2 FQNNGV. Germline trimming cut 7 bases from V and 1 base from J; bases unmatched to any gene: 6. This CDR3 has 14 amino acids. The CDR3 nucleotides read TGTGCCAGCACTCAGGACAGGGTATCCTACGAGCAGTACTTC. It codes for CASTQDRVSYEQYF.

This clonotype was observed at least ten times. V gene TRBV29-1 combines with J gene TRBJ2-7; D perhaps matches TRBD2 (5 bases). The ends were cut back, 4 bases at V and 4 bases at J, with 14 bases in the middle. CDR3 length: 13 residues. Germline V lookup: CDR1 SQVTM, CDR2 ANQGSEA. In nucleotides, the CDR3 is TGCAGCGTTGGAGGGCTTGGTGGTTACGAGCAGTACTTC. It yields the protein CSVGGLGGYEQYF.

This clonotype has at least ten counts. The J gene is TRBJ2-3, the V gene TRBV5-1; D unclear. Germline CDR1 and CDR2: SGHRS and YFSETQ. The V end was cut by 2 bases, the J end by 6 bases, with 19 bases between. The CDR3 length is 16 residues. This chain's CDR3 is CASSFSSGLGSDTQYF. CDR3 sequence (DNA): TGCGCCAGCAGCTTTTCCTCGGGCTTAGGGTCGGATACGCAGTATTTT.

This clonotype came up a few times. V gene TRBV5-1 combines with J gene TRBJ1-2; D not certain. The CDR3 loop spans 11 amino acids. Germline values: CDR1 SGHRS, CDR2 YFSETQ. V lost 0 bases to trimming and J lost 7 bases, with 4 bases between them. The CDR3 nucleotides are TGCGCCAGCAGCTTGGACAGTGGCTACACCTTC. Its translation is CASSLDSGYTF.

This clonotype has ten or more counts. CDR3 nucleotides: TGTGCCAGCAGCCACCGACAGAGCCAGCAGACAGATACGCAGTATTTT. Encoded protein: CASSHRQSQQTDTQYF. The J gene is TRBJ2-3, the V gene TRBV14; D perhaps matches TRBD1 (5 bases). CDR1 is SGHDN and CDR2 is FVKESK in the germline V gene. The V gene lost 3 bases and the J gene lost 3 bases, with 16 bases spanning the gap. The CDR3 extends over 16 amino acids.

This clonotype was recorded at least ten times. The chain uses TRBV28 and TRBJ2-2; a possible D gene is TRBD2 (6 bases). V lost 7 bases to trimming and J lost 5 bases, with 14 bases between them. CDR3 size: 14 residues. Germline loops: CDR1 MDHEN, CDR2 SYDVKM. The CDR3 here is CASNRLVRTGELFF. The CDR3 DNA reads TGTGCCAGCAATCGACTAGTGAGAACCGGGGAGCTGTTTTTT.

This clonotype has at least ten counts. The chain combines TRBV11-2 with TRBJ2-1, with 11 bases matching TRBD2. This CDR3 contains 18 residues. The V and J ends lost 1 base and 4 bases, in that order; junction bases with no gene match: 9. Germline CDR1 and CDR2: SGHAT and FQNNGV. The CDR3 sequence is CASSLAGGGLADYNEQFF. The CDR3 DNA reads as TGTGCCAGCAGCTTAGCGGGAGGGGGACTAGCGGATTACAATGAGCAGTTCTTC.

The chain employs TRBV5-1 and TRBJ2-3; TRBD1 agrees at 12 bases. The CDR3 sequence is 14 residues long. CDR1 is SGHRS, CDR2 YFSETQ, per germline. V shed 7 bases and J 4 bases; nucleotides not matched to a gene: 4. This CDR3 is CASWDRGRSDTQYF. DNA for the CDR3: TGCGCCAGCTGGGACAGGGGGCGATCAGATACGCAGTATTTT.

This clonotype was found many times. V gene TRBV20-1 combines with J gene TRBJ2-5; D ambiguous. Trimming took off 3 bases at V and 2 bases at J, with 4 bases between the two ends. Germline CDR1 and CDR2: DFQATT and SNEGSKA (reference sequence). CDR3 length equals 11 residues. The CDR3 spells CSASGQETQYF. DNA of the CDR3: TGCAGTGCTAGCGGGCAAGAGACCCAGTACTTC.

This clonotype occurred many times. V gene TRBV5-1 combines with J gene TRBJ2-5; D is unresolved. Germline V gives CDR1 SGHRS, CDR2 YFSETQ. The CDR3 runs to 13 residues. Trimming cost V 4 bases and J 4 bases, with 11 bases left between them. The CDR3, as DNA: TGCGCCAGCAGCGTAGCCCCTCCAGAGACCCAGTACTTC. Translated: CASSVAPPETQYF.

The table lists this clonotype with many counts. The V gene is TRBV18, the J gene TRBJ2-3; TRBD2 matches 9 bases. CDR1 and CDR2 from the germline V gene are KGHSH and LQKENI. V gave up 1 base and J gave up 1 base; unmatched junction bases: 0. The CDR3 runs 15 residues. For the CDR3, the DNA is TGTGCCAGCTCACCACGACTAGCGGGCACAGATACGCAGTATTTT. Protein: CASSPRLAGTDTQYF.

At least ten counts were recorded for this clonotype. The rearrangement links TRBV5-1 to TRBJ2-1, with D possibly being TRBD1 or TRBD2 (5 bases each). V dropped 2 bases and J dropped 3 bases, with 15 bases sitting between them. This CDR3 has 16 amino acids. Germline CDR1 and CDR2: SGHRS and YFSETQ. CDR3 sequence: CASSFSRDQNYNEQFF. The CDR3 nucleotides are TGCGCCAGCAGCTTTTCCCGGGACCAAAACTACAATGAGCAGTTCTTC.

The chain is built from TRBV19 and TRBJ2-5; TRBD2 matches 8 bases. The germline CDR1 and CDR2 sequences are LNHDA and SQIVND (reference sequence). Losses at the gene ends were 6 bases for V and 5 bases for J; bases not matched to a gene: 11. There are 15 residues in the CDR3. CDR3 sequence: CASSHGGALTETQYF. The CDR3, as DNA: TGTGCCAGTAGCCACGGGGGGGCTTTAACGGAGACCCAGTACTTC.

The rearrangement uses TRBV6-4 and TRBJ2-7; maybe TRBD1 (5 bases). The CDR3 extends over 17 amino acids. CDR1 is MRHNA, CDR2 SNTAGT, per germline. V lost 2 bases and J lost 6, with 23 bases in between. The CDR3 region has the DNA TGTGCCAGCAGTGACGTAGGCAGGGCTCCCCTCTACGGCGAGCAGTACTTC. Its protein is CASSDVGRAPLYGEQYF.

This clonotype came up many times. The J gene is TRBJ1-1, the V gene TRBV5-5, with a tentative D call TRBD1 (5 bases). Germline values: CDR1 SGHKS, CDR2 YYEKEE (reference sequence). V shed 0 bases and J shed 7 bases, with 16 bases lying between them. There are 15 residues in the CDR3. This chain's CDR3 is CASSLVSSTDYEAFF. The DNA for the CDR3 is TGTGCCAGCAGCTTGGTATCGTCGACAGACTATGAAGCTTTCTTT.

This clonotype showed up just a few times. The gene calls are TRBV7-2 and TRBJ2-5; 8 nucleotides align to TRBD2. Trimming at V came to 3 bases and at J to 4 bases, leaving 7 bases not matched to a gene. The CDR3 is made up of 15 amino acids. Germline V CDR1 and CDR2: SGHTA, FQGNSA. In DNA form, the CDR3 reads TGTGCCAGCAGCTTCCCAGCGGGGGCATCAGAGACCCAGTACTTC. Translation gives CASSFPAGASETQYF.

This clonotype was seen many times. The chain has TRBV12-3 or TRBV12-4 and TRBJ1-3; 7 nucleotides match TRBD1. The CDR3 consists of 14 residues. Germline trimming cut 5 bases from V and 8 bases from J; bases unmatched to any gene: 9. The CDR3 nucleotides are TGTGCCAGCAGTCCACACGACAGGGCAGACACCATATATTTT. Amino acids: CASSPHDRADTIYF.

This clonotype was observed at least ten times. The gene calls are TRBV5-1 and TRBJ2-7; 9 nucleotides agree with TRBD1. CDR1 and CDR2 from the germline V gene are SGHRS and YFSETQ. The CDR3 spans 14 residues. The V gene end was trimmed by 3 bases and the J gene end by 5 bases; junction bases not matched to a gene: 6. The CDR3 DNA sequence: TGCGCCAGCAGCTACGGACAGGGGAGTGACGAGCAGTACTTC. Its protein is CASSYGQGSDEQYF.